The 27 T cell receptor beta chains below were found in one sample sequenced in a study of blood T cell repertoires in COVID-19. TCRdb's copy holds only in-frame clones and misses some; the assay was immunoSEQ multiplex PCR. This table holds roughly 190,000 clones, 84% found once. The sequenced sample consisted of peripheral blood. These receptors all come from a human donor in a cohort sampled during active COVID-19.

The chain couples TRBV29-1 to TRBJ2-1; the D gene is possibly TRBD2 (5 bases). V lost 5 bases to trimming and J lost 7 bases, with 24 bases between them. The CDR3 runs to 16 residues. The germline gives CDR1 SQVTM, CDR2 ANQGSEA. The CDR3 region has the DNA TGCAGCGTTCCAAAATCTTTGGGTAATAGAGGGAATGAGCAGTTCTTC. Translation: CSVPKSLGNRGNEQFF.

The genes are TRBV3-1 (or the pseudogene TRBV3-2) and TRBJ2-3, with D uncertain. This CDR3 spans 11 amino acids. Per the germline V gene, CDR1 is LGHDT and CDR2 is YNNKEL (reference sequence). The ends were cut back, 5 bases at V and 4 bases at J, with 4 bases in the middle. The CDR3 reads CASSLSDTQYF. The CDR3, as DNA: TGTGCCAGCAGCTTATCAGATACGCAGTATTTT.

The CDR3 DNA reads as TGTGCCAGCAGTTCACCGTTTAGGGGAGGAAACACCATATATTTT. This sequence encodes CASSSPFRGGNTIYF. The chain couples TRBV28 to TRBJ1-3, with D possibly matching TRBD1 (5 bases). The length of the CDR3 is 15 residues. V was trimmed by 4 bases and J by 4 bases, leaving 14 bases between them. Germline-derived CDR1 and CDR2 are MDHEN and SYDVKM.

The genes are TRBV4-2 and TRBJ2-5, with 7 bases aligning to TRBD1. Germline CDR1 is LGHNA and CDR2 is YNFKEQ. V shed 4 bases, J shed 2 bases, and the junction held 7 bases outside the gene matches. The CDR3 runs 15 residues. Written as DNA, the CDR3 is TGTGCCAGCAGCCCCCAACGGGGACAGCAAGAGACCCAGTACTTC. It is translated as CASSPQRGQQETQYF.

J is TRBJ1-4 and V is TRBV3-1 (or the pseudogene TRBV3-2); perhaps TRBD1 as D (6 bases). The germline V gene encodes CDR1 LGHDT and CDR2 YNNKEL (reference sequence). The V and J ends lost 4 bases and 3 bases respectively, with 21 bases between them. This CDR3 has 18 amino acids. The CDR3 protein is CASSPSWTVSSANEKLFF. CDR3 sequence (DNA): TGTGCCAGCAGCCCCTCCTGGACAGTGAGTTCGGCTAATGAAAAACTGTTTTTT.

The chain joins TRBV3-1 (or the pseudogene TRBV3-2) to TRBJ2-5; 7 nucleotides line up with TRBD1. Germline CDR1 reads LGHDT; CDR2 reads YNNKEL (reference sequence). CDR3 length equals 18 residues. Trimming took 3 bases from V and 0 from J; bases not matched to a gene: 13. CDR3 coding DNA: TGTGCCAGCAGCCACACCGGACAGGCTGCCCTATACCAAGAGACCCAGTACTTC. This codes for CASSHTGQAALYQETQYF.

This chain joins TRBV11-2 and TRBJ1-1; D may be TRBD1 (5 bases). The CDR3 consists of 13 residues. Per germline, CDR1 SGHAT and CDR2 FQNNGV. V was cut by 8 bases and J by 4 bases, with 14 bases left in between. CDR3 protein: CASHNRGSTEAFF. The CDR3 DNA reads as TGTGCCAGCCACAATAGGGGATCCACTGAAGCTTTCTTT.

This clone has just a few counts. The chain couples TRBV5-1 to TRBJ2-1, with 13 bases fitting TRBD2. Germline values: CDR1 SGHRS, CDR2 YFSETQ. This CDR3 comprises 17 residues. The V and J ends lost 2 bases and 7 bases, in that order; junction bases with no gene match: 9. CDR3 loop: CASSFTGLAGVRNEQFF. CDR3 coding DNA: TGCGCCAGCAGCTTTACCGGACTAGCGGGAGTTAGGAATGAGCAGTTCTTC.

This clone turned up a few times. This chain connects TRBV5-1 to TRBJ2-1; the match to TRBD2 covers 11 bases. Trimming cost V 0 bases and J 9 bases; bases outside gene matches: 8. Germline values: CDR1 SGHRS, CDR2 YFSETQ. CDR3 length: 16 residues. The CDR3 protein is CASSLGRLAGGSEQFF. The CDR3 coding sequence is TGCGCCAGCAGCTTGGGCCGCCTAGCGGGGGGCAGTGAGCAGTTCTTC.

The chain recombines TRBV3-1 (or the pseudogene TRBV3-2) with TRBJ2-2; D remains unclear. The CDR3 spans 11 residues. Germline V gives CDR1 LGHDT, CDR2 YNNKEL (reference sequence). The V and J ends lost 2 bases and 7 bases respectively, with 2 bases between them. Written as DNA, the CDR3 is TGTGCCAGCAGCCAATACGGGGAGCTGTTTTTT. Encoded protein: CASSQYGELFF.

The genes are TRBV24-1 and TRBJ2-7; TRBD1 might be the D (6 bases). Germline values: CDR1 KGHDR, CDR2 SFDVKD. Trimming removed 2 bases at V and 2 bases at J, with 15 bases between. This CDR3 comprises 16 residues. CDR3 nucleotides: TGTGCCACCAGTGATTCGAAGACAGGTAATGCCTACGAGCAGTACTTC. Its protein product is CATSDSKTGNAYEQYF.

This chain uses TRBV19 with TRBJ1-6, with D perhaps matching TRBD1 (6 bases). V lost 5 bases to trimming and J lost 9 bases, with 14 bases between them. Germline V gene lookup returns CDR1 LNHDA and CDR2 SQIVND (reference sequence). This CDR3 spans 14 amino acids. The CDR3 reads CASSFRGGISPLHF. In DNA form, the CDR3 reads TGTGCCAGTAGTTTTAGGGGGGGGATTTCACCCCTCCACTTT.

The chain is built from TRBV6-4 and TRBJ2-2; 7 nucleotides align to TRBD2. Trimming cost V 0 bases and J 7 bases; bases outside gene matches: 11. CDR1 is MRHNA, CDR2 SNTAGT, per germline. The CDR3 runs 17 residues. CDR3 nucleotides: TGTGCCAGCAGTGACTCCCCTTGGGCGGGAGATCACGGGGAGCTGTTTTTT. It encodes CASSDSPWAGDHGELFF.

This chain links TRBV28 with TRBJ1-2; 10 positions agree with TRBD1. After removal of 7 bases from V and 7 bases from J, the junction contained 12 bases not matched to a gene. Germline CDR1 and CDR2: MDHEN and SYDVKM. The CDR3 contains 15 residues. Written as DNA, the CDR3 is TGTGCCAGCAACCGACCGGGACAGGGGTTCGGTGGCTACACCTTC. Residues: CASNRPGQGFGGYTF.

This chain connects TRBV18 to TRBJ2-3, with 7 bases fitting TRBD1. Germline CDR1 and CDR2: KGHSH and LQKENI. V lost 2 bases, J lost 4 bases, and 6 bases stayed unmatched. The CDR3 sequence is 15 residues long. The CDR3 coding sequence is TGTGCCAGCTCACCATCACAGGGGTTCGCAGATACGCAGTATTTT. It is translated as CASSPSQGFADTQYF.

The chain joins TRBV28 to TRBJ1-5; 8 bases line up with TRBD1. V trimming: 3 bases; J trimming: 4 bases; junction bases outside the gene matches: 5. Germline V CDR1 and CDR2: MDHEN, SYDVKM. CDR3 length equals 15 residues. In DNA form, the CDR3 reads TGTGCCAGCAGTTTGACGGGACAGGAAAATCAGCCCCAGCATTTT. Translation gives CASSLTGQENQPQHF.

Details on this clone: The junction differs from germline at one of its ends, possibly a read error. Other DNA sequences in the sample encode the same CDR3. The J gene is TRBJ1-1, the V gene TRBV29-1; a possible D gene is TRBD1 (6 bases). The germline gives CDR1 SQVTM, CDR2 ANQGSEA. The CDR3 is 13 amino acids. CDR3 sequence reads: CSVEGQMNTEAFF. For the CDR3, the DNA is TGCAGCGTGGAAGGACAGATGAACACTGAAGCTTTCTTT. Looking up the rest from reference TRBV29-1 and TRBJ1-1 gives the full variable domain: SAVISQKPSRDICQRGTSLTIQCQVDSQVTMMFWYRQQPGQSLTLIATANQGSEATYESGFVIDKFPISRPNLTFSTLTVSNMSPEDSSIYLCSVEGQMNTEAFFGQGTRLTVV.

The chain uses TRBV18 and TRBJ2-3; possible D gene TRBD1, 6 bases. Per germline, CDR1 KGHSH and CDR2 LQKENI. Trimming pared 5 bases from V and 2 bases from J, leaving 11 bases between. This CDR3 region has 14 residues. CDR3 amino acids: CASSYTGFTDTQYF. CDR3 in DNA: TGTGCCAGCTCATACACAGGGTTCACAGATACGCAGTATTTT.

The rearrangement uses TRBV29-1 and TRBJ2-5, with unresolved D. Trimming removed 4 bases at V and 5 bases at J, with 11 bases between. The CDR3 has 12 residues. Germline CDR1 reads SQVTM; CDR2 reads ANQGSEA. CDR3 nucleotides: TGCAGCGTTGTCGTGTCCTTGGAGACCCAGTACTTC. It yields the protein CSVVVSLETQYF.

CDR3 sequence (DNA): TGTGCCAGCAGCCACTGGGGCCAGGGGATCCGTGGCTACACCTTC. Protein product: CASSHWGQGIRGYTF. This rearrangement joins TRBV5-8 to TRBJ1-2, with D perhaps TRBD1 (6 bases). V was trimmed by 4 bases and J by 7 bases, leaving 20 bases between them. This CDR3 comprises 15 residues. Germline values: CDR1 SGHTS, CDR2 YDEGEE. The full variable domain, with the rest looked up from reference TRBV5-8 and TRBJ1-2, is EAGVTQSPTHLIKTRGQQATLRCSPISGHTSVYWYQQALGLGLQFLLWYDEGEERNRGNFPPRFSGRQFPNYSSELNVNALELEDSALYLCASSHWGQGIRGYTFGSGTRLTVV.

The chain is built from TRBV27 and TRBJ2-7; D is perhaps TRBD1 (5 bases). CDR3 length: 14 amino acids. V gave up 5 bases and J gave up 3 bases, with 14 bases separating them. From germline, CDR1 is MNHEY and CDR2 SMNVEV (reference sequence). The CDR3 sequence is CASSRGTALYEQYF. CDR3 bases: TGTGCCAGCAGTAGGGGAACAGCCCTCTACGAGCAGTACTTC.

About this clone: Sequence at one end of the junction differs from germline and may be a read error. The chain links TRBV4-2 to TRBJ1-4; no clear D. The germline gives CDR1 LGHNA, CDR2 YNFKEQ. The CDR3 has 10 residues. CDR3 region: CASSQGACAF. The CDR3 nucleotides read TGTGCCAGCAGCCAAGGGGCCTGCGCCTTT.

The V gene is TRBV5-1, the J gene TRBJ2-7, with 7 bases that match TRBD1. This CDR3 is 14 amino acids long. The V segment lost 4 bases and the J segment 7 bases; nucleotides outside the gene matches: 11. Germline-derived CDR1 and CDR2 are SGHRS and YFSETQ. The CDR3 loop reads CASSASGQKAEQYF. The CDR3, as DNA: TGCGCCAGCAGCGCGTCGGGACAGAAAGCGGAGCAGTACTTC.

V is TRBV21-1 and J is TRBJ2-5; the table's D call TRBD2 went unverified against the DNA. TRBV21-1 is assigned pseudogene status. CDR3 length: 14 residues. CDR3 DNA: TGTGCCAGCAGCAAAGAACCCGAGAAAGAGACCCAGTACTTC. Its protein is CASSKEPEKETQYF.

The rearrangement links TRBV28 to TRBJ1-1; D not certain. The CDR3 sequence is 11 residues long. Looked up from germline, CDR1 is MDHEN and CDR2 is SYDVKM. Trimming stripped 6 bases from V and 1 base from J, with 3 bases between. In DNA, the CDR3 is TGTGCCAGCAGCTCGAACACTGAAGCTTTCTTT. As protein: CASSSNTEAFF.

This clone was seen a single time. The rearrangement links TRBV15 to TRBJ1-1; possibly TRBD1 for D (5 bases). Trimming cost V 3 bases and J 0 bases, with 14 bases left between them. The CDR3 runs 16 residues. The V gene's germline CDR1 is LNHNV and CDR2 YYDKDF (reference sequence). The CDR3, as DNA: TGTGCCACCAGCAGCCTGCTGGACAACTTGAACACTGAAGCTTTCTTT. Translated: CATSSLLDNLNTEAFF.

CDR3 sequence: CASAPRDREFEAFF. The CDR3 coding sequence is TGTGCCAGCGCTCCGCGGGACAGGGAATTCGAAGCTTTCTTT. The V gene is TRBV6-5, the J gene TRBJ1-1; TRBD1 agrees at 9 bases. CDR3 size: 14 residues. The germline V gene encodes CDR1 MNHEY and CDR2 SVGAGI. V lost 8 bases, J lost 8 bases, and 12 bases stayed unmatched.